The rows below give T cell receptor beta chains drawn from one sample of a study of cytomegalovirus exposure and HLA in healthy donors. Only in-frame clones appear in the TCRdb table, and some are missing; sequencing was by immunoSEQ multiplex PCR. The sample includes some 150,000 clones, roughly 60% seen only once; the top ten take over 2.5%. Sequenced input: PBMCs. These receptor sequences come from a man aged 40-49 years in good health and CMV-seronegative. CDR3s include the opening cysteine and the closing phenylalanine or tryptophan. D genes are given only for firm matches. Size values are once, few and many counts, or a class for expanded clones, and some rows have none.

D,size,V,J,DNA,CDR3
-,-,TRBV5-1,TRBJ2-7,TGCGCCAGCAGCTTAAGTACGGTGACCTACGAGCAGTACTTC,CASSLSTVTYEQYF
-,-,TRBV14,TRBJ1-2,TGTGCCAGCAGCCAAGGCCGGGGGGGGTATGGCTACACCTTC,CASSQGRGGYGYTF
TRBD1,-,TRBV5-1,TRBJ2-1,TGCGCCAGCGGGTGGACAGGCTCCTACAATGAGCAGTTCTTC,CASGWTGSYNEQFF
TRBD1,few,TRBV11-2,TRBJ2-1,TGTGCCAGCAGCTCCGACAGGGGTCAGCAGTTCTTC,CASSSDRGQQFF
-,-,TRBV5-1,TRBJ2-7,TGCGCCAGCAGTCCCGCGCGGAGGACCTACGAGCAGTACTTC,CASSPARRTYEQYF
TRBD1,-,TRBV5-1,TRBJ1-5,TGCGCCAGCAGCCAGGGGACAGGGGCAAGCAATCAGCCCCAGCATTTT,CASSQGTGASNQPQHF
TRBD1,-,TRBV28,TRBJ1-5,TGTGCCAGCAGCCCCCCCGGGACAGGGTTAGGCCAGCCCCAGCATTTT,CASSPPGTGLGQPQHF
TRBD1,-,TRBV11-2,TRBJ1-2,TGTGCCAGCAGTTTAGACAGGGCCGACGGCTACACCTTC,CASSLDRADGYTF
TRBD2,-,TRBV6-5,TRBJ2-3,TGTGCCAGCAGTGGGGGGGGGTGGACAGATACGCAGTATTTT,CASSGGGWTDTQYF
TRBD1,-,TRBV19,TRBJ1-5,TGTGCCAGTAGAGAGGAAGCTGACAGGGTAAATCAGCCCCAGCATTTT,CASREEADRVNQPQHF
TRBD1,-,TRBV27,TRBJ2-1,TGTGCCAGCAGCAACCGGGACAGCTCCTACAATGAGCAGTTCTTC,CASSNRDSSYNEQFF
-,-,TRBV5-6,TRBJ2-2,TGTGCCAGCAGCTTGGGAGGTACGAAGACCGGGGAGCTGTTTTTT,CASSLGGTKTGELFF
TRBD2,-,TRBV18,TRBJ2-2,TGTGCCAGCTCACCACTGGGACTAGCGGGAAGCACCGGGGAGCTGTTTTTT,CASSPLGLAGSTGELFF
-,-,TRBV7-9,TRBJ1-2,TGTGCCAGCAGCTTAGGTTCCCAGGGAATCTATGGCTACACCTTC,CASSLGSQGIYGYTF
-,few,TRBV4-1,TRBJ1-6,TGCGCCAGCAGCCAAGGGTGGCAGAGGGCTCTTAATTCACCCCTCCACTTT,CASSQGWQRALNSPLHF
TRBD1,-,TRBV28,TRBJ2-7,TGTGCCAGCAGTTTTGAAGGGGGCGTCTTCGAGCAGTACTTC,CASSFEGGVFEQYF
-,few,TRBV7-9,TRBJ2-3,TGTGGTAGGTGGGGGGTTAGTGGAGCAGATACGCAGTATTTT,CGRWGVSGADTQYF
TRBD1,-,TRBV7-6,TRBJ2-1,TGTGCCAGCAGCTCGACGGGACAGGGCCACTACAATGAGCAGTTCTTC,CASSSTGQGHYNEQFF
-,-,TRBV7-8,TRBJ1-1,TGTGCCAGCAGCTTAGCGGCGTCAGGGGTTGAAGCTTTCTTT,CASSLAASGVEAFF
TRBD2,-,TRBV19,TRBJ2-7,TGTGCCAGTACCCCAGGGGGATCGACTAGCGGGAGGGCCCCCCGATTGGAGCAGTACTTC,CASTPGGSTSGRAPRLEQYF
-,-,TRBV20-1,TRBJ1-2,TGCAGTGCTAGGTCTCAGGGGGGCTACACCTTC,CSARSQGGYTF
-,-,TRBV7-3,TRBJ1-1,TGTGCCAGCAGCTACTCCCACGGGTCCACTGAAGCTTTCTTT,CASSYSHGSTEAFF
TRBD1,few,TRBV27,TRBJ2-7,TGTGCCAGCCGCGACAGGGAATGGGCCTACGAGCAGTACTTC,CASRDREWAYEQYF
-,-,TRBV6-1,TRBJ2-7,TGTGCCAGCAGGATGGGGCAGGCCCCCTCCTACGAGCAGTACTTC,CASRMGQAPSYEQYF